This entry lists 18 T cell receptor beta chains sequenced from one sample in a study of blood T cell repertoires in COVID-19. The method was immunoSEQ multiplex PCR; TCRdb's version includes in-frame clones alone and lacks a portion of them. The table has 140,000 or so clones, roughly 89% seen once; the top ten hold 8.5% to 9.5%. Sequenced: peripheral blood. Receptors originate from a woman aged 45-60 years with active or convalescent COVID-19.

This chain links TRBV4-1 with TRBJ1-1, with 9 bases fitting TRBD1. Per germline, CDR1 MGHRA and CDR2 YSYEKL. The CDR3 covers 16 residues. V gave up 4 bases and J gave up 4 bases; unmatched junction bases: 10. In DNA, the CDR3 is TGCGCCAGCAGCCCACAGGGGGCGACCGGAGGCACTGAAGCTTTCTTT. Translated: CASSPQGATGGTEAFF.

This clone has only a few counts. V usage is TRBV5-4 and J usage is TRBJ2-7, with 7 bases aligning to TRBD2. V lost 2 bases and J lost 3; bases outside the gene matches: 8. The length of the CDR3 is 15 residues. Per germline, CDR1 SGHNT and CDR2 YYREEE (reference sequence). CDR3 in DNA: TGTGCCAGCAGCTTCGCTGGGGGGGGGAACTACGAGCAGTACTTC. Protein: CASSFAGGGNYEQYF.

The V call is TRBV7-9, the J call TRBJ2-7; D ambiguous. CDR3 length equals 14 residues. CDR1 is SEHNR and CDR2 is FQNEAQ in the germline V gene (reference sequence). V lost 2 bases to trimming and J lost 2 bases, with 10 bases between them. DNA for the CDR3: TGTGCCAGCAGCTTAAGCCTGGGCACCTACGAGCAGTACTTC. Translating gives CASSLSLGTYEQYF.

This chain connects TRBV3-1 (or the pseudogene TRBV3-2) to TRBJ1-1, with D possibly being TRBD1 (6 bases). The length of the CDR3 is 14 residues. The V end was cut by 4 bases, the J end by 4 bases, with 13 bases between. Germline-derived CDR1 and CDR2 are LGHDT and YNNKEL (reference sequence). Written as DNA, the CDR3 is TGTGCCAGCAGCCCACAGGGATTTGCCACTGAAGCTTTCTTT. Translating it yields CASSPQGFATEAFF.

This clone was seen once. The germline gene is not matched at one end of the junction; a read error may be the cause. V is TRBV7-7 and J is TRBJ1-3, with a weak D call TRBD1 (6 bases). CDR1 and CDR2 from the germline V gene are SSHAT and FNYEAQ (reference sequence). This CDR3 spans 16 amino acids. The DNA of the CDR3 is TGTGCTAGCAGCCCCACTGAAGGGGGCTCTGGAAACACCATATATTTT. It encodes CASSPTEGGSGNTIYF.

The rearrangement uses TRBV18 and TRBJ2-1, with 7 bases lining up with TRBD2. Germline values: CDR1 KGHSH, CDR2 LQKENI. This CDR3 spans 15 amino acids. V trimming: 1 base; J trimming: 3 bases; junction bases outside the gene matches: 3. DNA for the CDR3: TGTGCCAGCTCACCACGTCGGGGGGACTACAATGAGCAGTTCTTC. Protein sequence: CASSPRRGDYNEQFF. Full variable domain (rest looked up from reference TRBV18 and TRBJ2-1): NAGVMQNPRHLVRRRGQEARLRCSPMKGHSHVYWYRQLPEEGLKFMVYLQKENIIDESGMPKERFSAEFPKEGPSILRIQQVVRGDSAAYFCASSPRRGDYNEQFFGPGTRLTVL.

The chain links TRBV6-2 or TRBV6-3 to TRBJ2-1; D is possibly TRBD2 (7 bases). V gave up 2 bases and J gave up 9 bases, with 8 bases separating them. The germline V gene encodes CDR1 MNHEY and CDR2 SVGEGT. This CDR3 spans 12 amino acids. CDR3: CASSYGGAEQFF. The CDR3 DNA follows: TGTGCCAGCAGTTACGGGGGGGCTGAGCAGTTCTTC.

This clone was seen a single time. The chain combines TRBV7-3 with TRBJ1-1; D ambiguous. Germline values: CDR1 SGHTA, CDR2 FQGTGA. The CDR3 is 15 amino acids. The germline V and J ends were trimmed by 5 bases and 1 base, with 14 bases remaining between them. CDR3 amino acids: CASSVLNAENTEAFF. In nucleotides, the CDR3 is TGTGCCAGCAGCGTCCTAAATGCGGAGAACACTGAAGCTTTCTTT. Using reference TRBV7-3 and TRBJ1-1 for the parts outside the CDR3, the full variable domain is GAGVSQTPSNKVTEKGKYVELRCDPISGHTALYWYRQSLGQGPEFLIYFQGTGAADDSGLPNDRFFAVRPEGSVSTLKIQRTERGDSAVYLCASSVLNAENTEAFFGQGTRLTVV.

V gene TRBV2 combines with J gene TRBJ2-1, with D hard to call. Germline V gene sequence: CDR1 SNHLY, CDR2 FYNNEI. The CDR3 is made up of 13 amino acids. The ends were cut back, 9 bases at V and 5 bases at J, with 14 bases in the middle. This CDR3 reads CASGLNRDNEQFF. In nucleotides, the CDR3 is TGTGCCAGTGGCCTAAACCGGGACAATGAGCAGTTCTTC.

The chain is built from TRBV12-3 or TRBV12-4 and TRBJ1-2, with D possibly being TRBD1 (5 bases). This CDR3 is 12 amino acids long. Trimming left V 4 bases short and J 5 bases short, with 8 bases between. The CDR3 here is CASSSGRYGYTF. The CDR3 bases are TGTGCCAGCAGTTCAGGGCGGTATGGCTACACCTTC.

The chain couples TRBV10-3 to TRBJ1-1; 10 bases are a match to TRBD1. Germline V gene lookup returns CDR1 ENHRY and CDR2 SYGVKD. V was clipped by 6 bases and J by 2 bases; unmatched bases: 6. The CDR3 consists of 15 residues. The CDR3, as DNA: TGTGCCATCAGGGAACAGACAGGGGGCAACACTGAAGCTTTCTTT. Its translation is CAIREQTGGNTEAFF.

The chain joins TRBV7-8 to TRBJ2-6; 8 bases agree with TRBD1. There are 19 residues in the CDR3. Germline-derived CDR1 and CDR2 are SGHVS and FQNEAQ. V gave up 2 bases and J gave up 2 bases; unmatched junction bases: 11. CDR3 sequence: CASSLREGQGAAGANVLTF. The CDR3 nucleotides are TGTGCCAGCAGCTTAAGGGAAGGTCAGGGGGCTGCTGGGGCCAACGTCCTGACTTTC.

This CDR3 is CASSYSGGGYTF. Here the CDR3 DNA reads TGTGCCAGCAGTTACTCCGGGGGTGGCTACACCTTC. The chain combines TRBV6-5 with TRBJ1-2; maybe TRBD1 (5 bases). CDR3 length equals 12 residues. V was cut by 0 bases and J by 7 bases, with 6 bases left in between. CDR1 is MNHEY, CDR2 SVGAGI, per germline.

The chain employs TRBV7-9 and TRBJ2-7; a possible D gene is TRBD1 (6 bases). Germline-derived CDR1 and CDR2 are SEHNR and FQNEAQ (reference sequence). V lost 4 bases, J lost 3 bases, and 19 bases lay in between. The CDR3 is made up of 16 amino acids. The CDR3: CASSSRVRGLNYEQYF. CDR3 DNA sequence: TGTGCCAGCAGCTCGAGGGTCAGGGGCTTGAACTACGAGCAGTACTTC.

The table lists this clone with a count of one. The J gene is TRBJ1-1, the V gene TRBV4-3; 7 bases line up with TRBD1. With 0 bases clipped from V and 7 bases from J, the junction kept 5 bases outside the gene matches. The CDR3 is made up of 14 amino acids. Germline V gene data show CDR1 as LGHNA and CDR2 as YSLEER. In nucleotides, the CDR3 is TGCGCCAGCAGCCAAGATCGGGACAGCTTTGAAGCTTTCTTT. This gives the protein CASSQDRDSFEAFF.

This clone appeared once. This sequence joins TRBV14 and TRBJ1-1; D remains unclear. The V end was cut by 2 bases, the J end by 4 bases, with 11 bases between. This CDR3 is built from 14 residues. Germline V lookup: CDR1 SGHDN, CDR2 FVKESK. The CDR3 loop is CASSQLGGGTEAFF. The CDR3, as DNA: TGTGCCAGCAGCCAATTAGGAGGTGGCACTGAAGCTTTCTTT.

The rearrangement joins TRBV6-5 to TRBJ2-5; D possibly corresponds to TRBD1 (5 bases). Germline V gene lookup returns CDR1 MNHEY and CDR2 SVGAGI. V was trimmed by 1 base and J by 5 bases, leaving 14 bases between them. The CDR3 runs to 15 residues. The CDR3 coding sequence is TGTGCCAGCAGTTACTACGGCGGTCCAGGGGAGACCCAGTACTTC. Its translation is CASSYYGGPGETQYF.

The V and J genes are TRBV11-2 and TRBJ1-5; D gene uncertain. Trimming stripped 3 bases from V and 6 bases from J, with 12 bases between. The CDR3 is 14 amino acids. Germline V gene lookup returns CDR1 SGHAT and CDR2 FQNNGV. DNA of the CDR3: TGTGCCAGCAGCTTTTCCCCGGGAAGTCAGCCCCAGCATTTT. It is translated as CASSFSPGSQPQHF.